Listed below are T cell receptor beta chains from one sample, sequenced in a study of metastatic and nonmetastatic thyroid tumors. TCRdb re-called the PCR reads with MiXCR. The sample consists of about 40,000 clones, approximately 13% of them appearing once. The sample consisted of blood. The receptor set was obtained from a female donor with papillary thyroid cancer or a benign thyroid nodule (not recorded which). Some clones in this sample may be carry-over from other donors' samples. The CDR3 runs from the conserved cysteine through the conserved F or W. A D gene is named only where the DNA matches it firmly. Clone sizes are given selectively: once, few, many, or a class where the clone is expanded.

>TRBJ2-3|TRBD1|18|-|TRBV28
CASCRLTRGRDDVDTQYF
TGTGCCAGCTGCCGATTGACCAGGGGGCGGGACGATGTCGATACGCAGTATTTT
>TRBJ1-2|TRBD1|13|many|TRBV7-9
CASSLGAREGAAF
TGTGCCAGCAGCTTAGGGGCCCGTGAGGGGGCTGCCTTC
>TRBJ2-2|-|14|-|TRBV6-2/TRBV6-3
CASSPRPNTGELFF
TGTGCCAGCAGCCCAAGGCCGAACACCGGGGAGCTGTTTTTT
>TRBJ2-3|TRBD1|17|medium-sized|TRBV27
CASSKFPGQGVTDTQYF
TGTGCCAGCAGTAAATTCCCGGGACAGGGAGTTACAGATACGCAGTATTTT
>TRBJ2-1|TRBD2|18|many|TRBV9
CASSSRTSAKEIVHEQFF
TGTGCCAGCAGCTCCCGGACTAGCGCCAAGGAGATTGTACATGAGCAGTTCTTC
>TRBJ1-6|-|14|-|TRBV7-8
CASSWGLGDSPLQF
TGTGCCAGCAGCTGGGGTCTGGGTGACTCACCCCTCCAGTTT
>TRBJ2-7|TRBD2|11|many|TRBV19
CATSGGEEQYF
TGTGCCACGTCGGGGGGTGAGGAGCAGTACTTC
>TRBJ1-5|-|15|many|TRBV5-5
CASSLLSGIGQPQHF
TGTGCCAGCAGCTTGTTATCAGGGATCGGACAGCCCCAGCATTTT
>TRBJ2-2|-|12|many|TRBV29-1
CSVTSGGGELFF
TGCAGCGTTACTTCCGGGGGCGGGGAGCTGTTTTTT
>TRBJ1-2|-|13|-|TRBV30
CAWNKGFTYGYTF
TGTGCCTGGAATAAGGGTTTCACCTATGGCTACACCTTC
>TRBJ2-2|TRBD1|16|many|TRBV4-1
CASSQLGGSFTGELFF
TGCGCCAGCAGCCAACTAGGGGGCAGTTTCACCGGGGAGCTGTTTTTT
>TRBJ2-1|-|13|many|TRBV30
CAWGSDRRDEQFF
TGTGCCTGGGGATCGGACCGGCGGGATGAGCAGTTCTTC
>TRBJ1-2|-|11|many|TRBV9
CASLGDYGYTF
TGTGCCAGCCTCGGGGACTATGGCTACACCTTC
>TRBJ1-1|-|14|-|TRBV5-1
CASSFMDVEGEAFF
TGCGCCAGCAGCTTTATGGACGTGGAGGGAGAAGCTTTCTTT
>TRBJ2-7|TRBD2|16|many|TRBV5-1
CASSALAGVGLIEQYF
TGCGCCAGCAGCGCCTTAGCGGGAGTTGGGCTAATCGAGCAGTACTTC
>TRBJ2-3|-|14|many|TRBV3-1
CASRQRDWADTQYF
TGTGCCAGCAGGCAGCGAGATTGGGCAGATACGCAGTATTTT
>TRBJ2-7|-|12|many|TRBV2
CASRAAAAEQYF
TGTGCCAGCAGGGCTGCGGCGGCCGAGCAGTACTTC
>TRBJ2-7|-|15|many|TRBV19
CASSIGRPDWDEQYF
TGTGCCAGTAGTATTGGGCGGCCAGATTGGGACGAGCAGTACTTC
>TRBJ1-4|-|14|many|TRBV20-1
CSAPASGANEKLFF
TGCAGTGCCCCTGCTTCAGGGGCTAATGAAAAACTGTTTTTT
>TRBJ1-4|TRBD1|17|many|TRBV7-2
CASSLAELGGVGEKLFF
TGTGCCAGCAGCTTAGCCGAACTAGGGGGCGTTGGTGAAAAACTGTTTTTT
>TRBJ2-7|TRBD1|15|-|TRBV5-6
CTSSLYDRGSYEQYF
TGTACCAGCAGCTTGTACGACAGGGGTTCCTACGAGCAGTACTTC
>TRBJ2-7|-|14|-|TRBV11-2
CASSLGGFTYEQYF
TGTGCCAGCAGCTTAGGGGGATTTACCTACGAGCAGTACTTC
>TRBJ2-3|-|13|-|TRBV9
CASSVANTDTQYF
TGTGCCAGCAGCGTAGCGAACACAGATACGCAGTATTTT
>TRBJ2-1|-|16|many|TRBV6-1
CASSARGGPPYNEQFF
TGTGCCAGCAGCGCCCGAGGGGGGCCGCCCTACAATGAGCAGTTCTTC
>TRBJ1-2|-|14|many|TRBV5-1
CASSFRGGSYGYTF
TGCGCCAGCAGCTTCCGTGGCGGATCCTATGGCTACACCTTC
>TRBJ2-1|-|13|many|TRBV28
CASSFADYNEQFF
TGTGCCAGCAGTTTCGCCGATTACAATGAGCAGTTCTTC
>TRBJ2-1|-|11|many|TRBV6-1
CASMTDNEQFF
TGTGCCAGCATGACAGACAATGAGCAGTTCTTC
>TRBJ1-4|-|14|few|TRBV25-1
CASNRVATNEKLFF
TGTGCCAGCAACAGAGTTGCAACTAATGAAAAACTGTTTTTT
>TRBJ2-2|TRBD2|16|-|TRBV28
CASSNMGLGNTGELFF
TGTGCCAGCAGTAATATGGGACTAGGGAACACCGGGGAGCTGTTTTTT
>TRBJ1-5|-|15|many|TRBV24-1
CATSEGAGPNQPQHF
TGTGCCACCAGTGAGGGCGCAGGGCCCAATCAGCCCCAGCATTTT
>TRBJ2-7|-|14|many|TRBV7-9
CASSLGGEKREQYF
TGTGCCAGCAGCTTAGGTGGGGAAAAACGCGAGCAGTACTTC
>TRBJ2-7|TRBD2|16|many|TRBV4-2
CASSRLISGSSYEQYF
TGTGCCAGCAGCCGACTCATAAGCGGGAGTAGCTACGAGCAGTACTTC
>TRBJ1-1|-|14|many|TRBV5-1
CASSLLTVNTEAFF
TGCGCCAGCAGCTTGTTAACGGTGAACACTGAAGCTTTCTTT
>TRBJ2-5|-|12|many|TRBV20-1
CSAGQFEKTQYF
TGCAGTGCCGGACAGTTCGAAAAGACCCAGTACTTC
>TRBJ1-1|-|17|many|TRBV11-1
CASSPRVGGATNTEAFF
TGTGCCAGCAGCCCCCGGGTGGGTGGGGCTACCAACACTGAAGCTTTCTTT
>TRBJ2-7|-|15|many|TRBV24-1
CATSEGDLGSYEQYF
TGTGCCACCAGTGAGGGGGATTTAGGATCCTACGAGCAGTACTTC
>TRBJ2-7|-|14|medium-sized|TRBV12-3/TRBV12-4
CASSFRGQGREQYF
TGTGCCAGCAGTTTCCGGGGGCAGGGGCGAGAGCAGTACTTC
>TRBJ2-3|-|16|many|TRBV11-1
CASSPPGLRPLGTQYF
TGTGCCAGCAGCCCCCCGGGACTGCGTCCTCTGGGTACGCAGTATTTT
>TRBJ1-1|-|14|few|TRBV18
CASSPRGENTEAFF
TGTGCCAGCTCACCACGAGGCGAGAACACTGAAGCTTTCTTT
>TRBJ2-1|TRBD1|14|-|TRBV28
CASSWETGGNEQFF
TGTGCCAGCAGTTGGGAGACAGGGGGCAATGAGCAGTTCTTC
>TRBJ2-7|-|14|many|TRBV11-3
CASSSWGHQDEQYF
TGTGCCAGCAGCTCATGGGGACACCAGGACGAGCAGTACTTC
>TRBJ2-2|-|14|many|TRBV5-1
CASSGGTNTGELFF
TGCGCCAGCAGCGGAGGGACGAACACCGGGGAGCTGTTTTTT
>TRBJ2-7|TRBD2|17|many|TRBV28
CASHGTSGRAGRYEQYF
TGTGCCAGCCATGGGACTAGCGGGAGGGCCGGAAGGTACGAGCAGTACTTC
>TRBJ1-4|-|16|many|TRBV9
CASSVEATASNEKLFF
TGTGCCAGCAGCGTAGAGGCGACAGCGTCCAATGAAAAACTGTTTTTT
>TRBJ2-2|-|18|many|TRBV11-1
CASSLSLFVRMNTGELFF
TGTGCCAGCAGCTTATCCCTTTTCGTACGGATGAACACCGGGGAGCTGTTTTTT
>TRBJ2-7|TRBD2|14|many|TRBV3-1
CASSQLPSGHEQYF
TGTGCCAGCAGCCAACTCCCTAGCGGCCACGAGCAGTACTTC
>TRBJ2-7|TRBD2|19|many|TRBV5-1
CASSLAGRLAGVLINEQYF
TGCGCCAGCAGCTTGGCCGGGAGACTAGCGGGAGTGTTGATCAACGAGCAGTACTTC
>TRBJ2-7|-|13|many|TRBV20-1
CSARSPGVLEQYF
TGCAGTGCTAGAAGCCCAGGGGTCCTCGAGCAGTACTTC
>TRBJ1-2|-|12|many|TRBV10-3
CAIGRNNYGYTF
TGTGCCATTGGACGGAATAACTATGGCTACACCTTC
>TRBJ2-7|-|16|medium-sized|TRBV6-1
CASSESRGTPFYEQYF
TGTGCCAGCAGTGAATCCCGGGGGACCCCCTTTTACGAGCAGTACTTC